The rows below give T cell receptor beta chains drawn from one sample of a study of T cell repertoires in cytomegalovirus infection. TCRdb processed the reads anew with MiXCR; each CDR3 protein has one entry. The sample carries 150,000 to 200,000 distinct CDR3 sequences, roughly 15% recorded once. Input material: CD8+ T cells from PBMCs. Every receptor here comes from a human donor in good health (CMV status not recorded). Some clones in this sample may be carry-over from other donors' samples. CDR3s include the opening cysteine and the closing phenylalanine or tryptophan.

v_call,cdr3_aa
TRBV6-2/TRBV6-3,CASTGYRLGAETQYF
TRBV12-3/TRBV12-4,CASSPPSGRGVLNIQYF
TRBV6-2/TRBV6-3,CASSNLAGGIYEQYF
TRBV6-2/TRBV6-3,CASSYGVTSGYNEQFF
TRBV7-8,CASSPGTSGRAYHIQYF
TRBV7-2,CASSSPTGKYYEQYF
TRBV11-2,CASSPRTGHPYGYTF
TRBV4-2,CASSRKGETQYF
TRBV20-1,CSARSSGGMYEQYF
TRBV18,CASSPVGGSYNEQFF
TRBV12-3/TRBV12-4,CASSLGGDYEQYF
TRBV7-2,CASSGLAGGKPYEQYF
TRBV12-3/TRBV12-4,CASSFRQGARVVDTQYF
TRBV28,CASSPRFTNYGYTF
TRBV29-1,CSVFQGQGQYGYTF
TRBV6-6,CAVGVSSYNEQFF
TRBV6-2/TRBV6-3,CASSVAGATEAFF
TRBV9,CASSLRTGLGNEQYF
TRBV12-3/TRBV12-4,CASSLPGTSGNNNEQFF
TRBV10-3,CAIRNTLIGQRQSEQYF
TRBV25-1,CASSEWTGIGEQYF
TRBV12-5,CASGLGSSSYNEQFF
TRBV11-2,CASSLVRDEQYF
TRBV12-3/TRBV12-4,CASSLTGGKQPQHF
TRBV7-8,CASSLAGGQNYGYTF